This T cell receptor beta chain was found in a study of cytomegalovirus exposure and HLA in healthy donors. Notes on the study in general: The study recorded 164 TCR beta chains that were cytomegalovirus-associated.

Details on this clone: As yet, its antigen is unknown.

The validation cohort, a group of 90 to 150 subjects, included the donors and was separate from the roughly 670-subject first cohort. Germline loops: CDR1 MNHNS, CDR2 SASEGT. V gave up 4 bases and J gave up 6 bases, with 10 bases separating them. This CDR3 spans 13 amino acids. The method was immunoSEQ multiplex PCR; TCRdb's version includes in-frame clones alone and lacks a portion of them. The sample lists some 200,000 clones, about 86% seen once, with under 3.5% in the top ten. The sequence derives from a young woman in good health and CMV-seropositive. Sequences were obtained from PBMCs. The gene calls are TRBV6-1 and TRBJ2-1, with D possibly TRBD1 on 6 matching bases. CDR3 coding DNA: TGTGCCAGCAGTGTTCGCAGGGGCAATGAGCAGTTCTTC. It yields the protein CASSVRRGNEQFF.